What follows are 2 T cell receptor beta chains derived from one specimen sequenced in a study of T-cell reconstitution after alpha-beta-depleted transplantation in children. Unique molecular identifiers tagged the TCRbeta library. MiXCR, applied by TCRdb to the PCR reads, yields one record per CDR3 protein. This table has around 200,000 distinct CDR3 sequences, approximately 17% appearing once. The sequenced sample was PBMCs, mostly from graft donor cells, obtained 360 days after TCRalphabeta/CD19-depleted stem cell transplant. These receptors all stem from a male patient aged 2-15 years who had a stem cell transplant for acute lymphoblastic leukemia, so the T cells may come from the graft donor.

The chain links TRBV11-2 to TRBJ2-2; 9 nucleotides agree with TRBD1. From germline, CDR1 is SGHAT and CDR2 FQNNGV. The CDR3 has 17 residues. The junction had 7 bases not matched to a gene; V was cut back by 5 bases and J by 0 bases. CDR3 sequence reads: CASSTIQGAPNTGELFF. The CDR3 DNA follows: TGTGCCAGCAGCACCATACAGGGGGCCCCGAACACCGGGGAGCTGTTTTTT.

This clonotype was detected only a few times. This rearrangement joins TRBV7-2 to TRBJ2-5; 9 bases match TRBD1. CDR3 length equals 16 residues. The germline CDR1 and CDR2 sequences are SGHTA and FQGNSA. V shed 1 base and J 5 bases; nucleotides not matched to a gene: 8. This CDR3 reads CASSLDGQGSRETQYF. In nucleotides, the CDR3 is TGTGCCAGCAGCTTAGATGGACAGGGGTCGCGGGAGACCCAGTACTTC.